This entry lists 18 T cell receptor beta chains sequenced from one sample in a study of shared clonotypes between healthy human individuals. TCRdb's copy holds only in-frame clones and misses some; the assay was immunoSEQ multiplex PCR. The data contain roughly 1 million clones, about 84% of them singletons. The sample consisted of memory CD4+ T cells from PBMCs. Stated subset: CD45RA-negative fraction. The receptors shown here come from a man aged 18 to 35 in good health. Some clones in this sample may be carry-over from other donors' samples.

The chain couples TRBV19 to TRBJ1-4; D unclear. V lost 6 bases and J lost 4, with 6 bases in between. The germline gives CDR1 LNHDA, CDR2 SQIVND (reference sequence). The CDR3 is 12 amino acids. CDR3 nucleotide sequence: TGTGCCAGTAGCCAGTATAATGAAAAACTGTTTTTT. The encoded protein is CASSQYNEKLFF.

Many counts were recorded for this clone. The chain joins TRBV5-1 to TRBJ2-1, with D tentatively TRBD1 (6 bases). From germline, CDR1 is SGHRS and CDR2 YFSETQ. V was shortened by 4 bases and J by 7 bases, with 12 bases between the two germline ends. The CDR3 is 13 residues long. CDR3: CASSMLQGNEQFF. CDR3 sequence (DNA): TGCGCCAGCAGCATGCTACAGGGAAATGAGCAGTTCTTC.

The V gene is TRBV27, the J gene TRBJ1-1, with 7 bases aligning to TRBD1. This CDR3 is 14 amino acids long. Germline CDR1 and CDR2: MNHEY and SMNVEV (reference sequence). The ends lost 3 bases at V and 2 bases at J; junction bases unmatched: 3. CDR3 nucleotide sequence: TGTGCCAGCAGTTTTGAAGGGGGCAACACTGAAGCTTTCTTT. Protein sequence: CASSFEGGNTEAFF.

This chain joins TRBV28 and TRBJ2-2, with 8 bases lining up with TRBD1. The CDR3 spans 16 residues. The V and J ends lost 9 bases and 0 bases, in that order; junction bases with no gene match: 9. CDR1 MDHEN and CDR2 SYDVKM come from the germline V gene. Here the CDR3 DNA reads TGTGCCAGTCGACAGGGGCCCCCCCCGAACACCGGGGAGCTGTTTTTT. Amino acids: CASRQGPPPNTGELFF.

This clone appeared a few times. The genes are TRBV30 and TRBJ2-3, with 13 nucleotides matching TRBD2. V was clipped by 3 bases and J by 6 bases; unmatched bases: 9. CDR1 and CDR2 from the germline V gene are GTSNPN and SVGIG (reference sequence). This CDR3 has 16 residues. CDR3 sequence reads: CAWSRTSGRLPDTQYF. CDR3 bases: TGTGCCTGGAGCCGGACTAGCGGGAGACTACCCGATACGCAGTATTTT.

The J gene is TRBJ2-7, the V gene TRBV15; 9 bases are a match to TRBD1. Germline CDR1 and CDR2: LNHNV and YYDKDF (reference sequence). There are 15 residues in the CDR3. V shed 0 bases, J shed 6 bases, and the junction held 6 bases outside the gene matches. CDR3 residues: CATSRDVQGASEQYF. The CDR3, as DNA: TGTGCCACCAGCAGAGATGTACAGGGGGCAAGCGAGCAGTACTTC.

A note on this clone: Mismatch with germline at one junction end may stem from a read error. This chain links TRBV7-2 with TRBJ2-7; no clear D. There are 13 residues in the CDR3. The germline gives CDR1 SGHTA, CDR2 FQGNSA. Here the CDR3 DNA reads TGTGCCAGCAGCTTAGGTGTGGCAGCCTATGTTAGCTTC. It encodes CASSLGVAAYVSF. The variable domain in full, completed from reference TRBV7-2 and TRBJ2-7, reads GAGVSQSPSNKVTEKGKDVELRCDPISGHTALYWYRQSLGQGLEFLIYFQGNSAPDKSGLPSDRFSAERTGGSVSTLTIQRTQQEDSAVYLCASSLGVAAYVSFGPGTRLTVT.

The chain couples TRBV7-2 to TRBJ1-2; 9 nucleotides agree with TRBD1. Per the germline V gene, CDR1 is SGHTA and CDR2 is FQGNSA. V lost 5 bases, J lost 7 bases, and 14 bases stayed unmatched. This CDR3 has 16 amino acids. The CDR3 is CASSLLQGAVSFGYTF. CDR3 coding DNA: TGTGCCAGCAGCCTATTACAGGGGGCGGTCTCTTTTGGCTACACCTTC.

The chain links TRBV9 to TRBJ1-1; D unresolved. CDR1 and CDR2 from the germline V gene are SGDLS and YYNGEE. V dropped 4 bases and J dropped 0 bases, with 10 bases sitting between them. The length of the CDR3 is 14 residues. In nucleotides, the CDR3 is TGTGCCAGCAGCACCACGACTCTGAACACTGAAGCTTTCTTT. Encoded protein: CASSTTTLNTEAFF.

The chain is built from TRBV10-3 and TRBJ2-2; D is ambiguous. This CDR3 is built from 14 residues. The V gene's germline CDR1 is ENHRY and CDR2 SYGVKD. Trimming shortened V by 3 bases and J by 2 bases, and 7 bases separated the two germline ends. The CDR3 spells CAISDTINTGELFF. CDR3 nucleotides: TGTGCCATCAGTGATACCATTAACACCGGGGAGCTGTTTTTT.

The chain uses TRBV4-2 and TRBJ2-2, with 11 bases aligning to TRBD2. Germline V lookup: CDR1 LGHNA, CDR2 YNFKEQ. The CDR3 has 18 residues. Trimming at V came to 7 bases and at J to 3 bases, leaving 13 bases not matched to a gene. The CDR3 DNA is TGTGCCAGCACCCTGGGAACTAGCGGGAGCACTGACACCGGGGAGCTGTTTTTT. It codes for CASTLGTSGSTDTGELFF.

The V gene is TRBV13, the J gene TRBJ2-5, with TRBD1 matching over 7 bases. V shed 3 bases and J 2 bases; nucleotides not matched to a gene: 3. This CDR3 is 14 amino acids long. Germline CDR1 PRHDT, CDR2 FYEKMQ (reference sequence). The CDR3 coding sequence is TGTGCCAGCAGCTTTCCGGGACAGCAAGAGACCCAGTACTTC. Its translation: CASSFPGQQETQYF.

This clone was seen only once. Other DNA sequences in the same sample also yield this CDR3. This rearrangement joins TRBV28 to TRBJ2-7; D is ambiguous. This CDR3 has 13 residues. The V gene lost 3 bases and the J gene lost 1 base, with 7 bases spanning the gap. Germline-derived CDR1 and CDR2 are MDHEN and SYDVKM. The DNA of the CDR3 is TGTGCCAGCAGTTTGTTCGGATCCTACGAGCAGTACTTC. As protein: CASSLFGSYEQYF.

Worth noting for this clone: Germline and junction disagree at one end, which may indicate a read error. This CDR3 reads CASRGPGYHEQFF. CDR3 nucleotide sequence: TGTGCCAGCAGGGGCCCGGGCTACCATGAGCAGTTCTTC. The rearrangement links TRBV28 to TRBJ2-1, with D unclear. The CDR3 totals 13 residues. Germline CDR1 MDHEN, CDR2 SYDVKM.

The rearrangement uses TRBV11-2 and TRBJ2-3, with TRBD2 matching over 15 bases. The CDR3 has 15 amino acids. CDR1 and CDR2 (germline): SGHAT, FQNNGV. The junction had 2 bases not matched to a gene; V was cut back by 5 bases and J by 5 bases. The CDR3 reads CASSVGLAGGDTQYF. CDR3 DNA: TGTGCCAGCAGCGTGGGACTAGCGGGAGGAGATACGCAGTATTTT. Drawing the rest from reference TRBV11-2 and TRBJ2-3, the complete variable domain is EAGVAQSPRYKIIEKRQSVAFWCNPISGHATLYWYQQILGQGPKLLIQFQNNGVVDDSQLPKDRFSAERLKGVDSTLKIQPAKLEDSAVYLCASSVGLAGGDTQYFGPGTRLTVL.

Note on this clone: The sample has other DNA sequences that encode this CDR3 too. V usage is TRBV9 and J usage is TRBJ2-7, with 8 positions matching TRBD2. With V trimmed by 0 bases and J by 2 bases, 4 bases remained unmatched. The CDR3 contains 15 residues. Germline-derived CDR1 and CDR2 are SGDLS and YYNGEE. The CDR3 sequence: CASSVEGGRTYEQYF. The CDR3 DNA sequence: TGTGCCAGCAGCGTAGAGGGCGGGAGGACCTACGAGCAGTACTTC.

This clone has a handful of counts. The chain couples TRBV27 to TRBJ2-7; 8 nucleotides line up with TRBD2. CDR3 size: 14 residues. CDR1 is MNHEY and CDR2 is SMNVEV in the germline V gene (reference sequence). After removal of 4 bases from V and 1 base from J, the junction contained 3 bases not matched to a gene. CDR3 DNA: TGTGCCAGCAGTTGGGGGACTAGATCCTACGAGCAGTACTTC. Translating gives CASSWGTRSYEQYF.

This chain uses TRBV2 with TRBJ2-5; 12 positions match TRBD2. This CDR3 spans 16 amino acids. The J segment lost 5 bases and the V segment lost 6 bases, leaving 10 bases of the junction unmatched. Germline V lookup: CDR1 SNHLY, CDR2 FYNNEI. Here the CDR3 DNA reads TGTGCCAGCAGGGCGACTAGCGGGAGCCCCGGGGAGACCCAGTACTTC. Protein sequence: CASRATSGSPGETQYF.